The 5 T cell receptor beta chains listed next were all sequenced from one sample in a study of T cell clonotyping in hematopoietic cell transplantation. Using immunoSEQ multiplex PCR, the repertoire was profiled, and TCRdb retains in-frame clones only, with some absent. The table has about 27,000 clones, approximately 95% seen once. The sequencing sample was made of peripheral blood mononuclear cells. These receptors were collected from a man aged 50 to 60 in good health. Some clones in this sample may be carry-over from other donors' samples.

The CDR3 loop reads CASSLARVGSDLNEQFF. As DNA, the CDR3 is TGTGCCAGCAGCTTAGCGCGCGTGGGGTCCGATCTCAATGAGCAGTTCTTC. The V gene is TRBV7-7, the J gene TRBJ2-1, with no clear D. There are 17 residues in the CDR3. The germline CDR1 and CDR2 sequences are SSHAT and FNYEAQ (reference sequence). V lost 0 bases to trimming and J lost 6 bases, with 18 bases between them.

The V call is TRBV19, the J call TRBJ2-2; tentative D call: TRBD1 (5 bases). Germline CDR1 reads LNHDA; CDR2 reads SQIVND (reference sequence). The V end lost 7 bases, the J end lost 1 base, and 10 bases lay between the germline ends. There are 14 residues in the CDR3. The CDR3 here is CASKGSKNTGELFF. In DNA, the CDR3 is TGTGCCAGTAAGGGGTCCAAGAACACCGGGGAGCTGTTTTTT.

CDR3 nucleotide sequence: TGTGCCAGCAGATCCACCGGGGAGCTGTTTTTT. Residues: CASRSTGELFF. The chain uses TRBV7-9 and TRBJ2-2, with D uncertain. The CDR3 runs to 11 residues. The V end was cut by 6 bases, the J end by 4 bases, with 3 bases between. The V gene's germline CDR1 is SEHNR and CDR2 FQNEAQ (reference sequence). Full variable domain (missing parts from reference TRBV7-9 and TRBJ2-2): DTGVSQNPRHKITKRGQNVTFRCDPISEHNRLYWYRQTLGQGPEFLTYFQNEAQLEKSRLLSDRFSAERPKGSFSTLEIQRTEQGDSAMYLCASRSTGELFFGEGSRLTVL.

The rearrangement joins TRBV19 to TRBJ1-6; a weak D match, TRBD1 (6 bases). The CDR3 sequence is 14 residues long. The V end was cut by 2 bases, the J end by 8 bases, with 10 bases between. Germline V CDR1 and CDR2: LNHDA, SQIVND (reference sequence). The DNA of the CDR3 is TGTGCCAGTAGTATACTGGGGGCTGATTCACCCCTCCACTTT. This gives the protein CASSILGADSPLHF. Variable domain in full (rest from reference TRBV19 and TRBJ1-6): DGGITQSPKYLFRKEGQNVTLSCEQNLNHDAMYWYRQDPGQGLRLIYYSQIVNDFQKGDIAEGYSVSREKKESFPLTVTSAQKNPTAFYLCASSILGADSPLHFGNGTRLTVT.

The chain combines TRBV28 with TRBJ2-2; tentative D call: TRBD2 (5 bases). V dropped 4 bases and J dropped 4 bases, with 7 bases sitting between them. CDR1 is MDHEN, CDR2 SYDVKM, per germline. The CDR3 consists of 13 residues. CDR3 nucleotides: TGTGCCAGCAGTTATCGGGGCACCGGGGAGCTGTTTTTT. Translation: CASSYRGTGELFF.